What follows describes a single T cell receptor beta chain. No cognate antigen has been identified for it. One base away there is no much larger clone; base qualities are not given. Reading the germline V gene gives CDR1 MNHNS and CDR2 SASEGT. Its CDR3 holds 16 amino acids, cysteine through phenylalanine. This entry keeps only the CDR3 DNA: 48 bases, framed from base 1. V loses 4 bases at its end and J loses 7 bases; junction bases beyond the gene matches: 9. The sample originates from a study of technical replicates of blood from a handful of donors (dated 2017 in TCRdb). Library preparation employed the immunoSEQ multiplex PCR assay. The immuneACCESS repertoire file appears here via TCRdb, limited to in-frame rearrangements. These files lack a portion of the clones; in checked studies, under half of the deficit traces to unresolved V genes, and the cause of the others is not known. Recorded for this sample are over 9,000 clones; 91% of them occurred a single time. More than 8% of the sample goes to the ten largest clones.

The rearrangement combines TRBV6-1 with TRBJ2-1, and 11 bases in between align with TRBD2. This clonotype was obtained from a human donor in good health. The material sequenced was PBMCs. The nucleotides read TGTGCCAGCAGTGCCGGGATAGCGGGAGGGGATAATGAGCAGTTCTTC. Translated, it reads CASSAGIAGGDNEQFF.